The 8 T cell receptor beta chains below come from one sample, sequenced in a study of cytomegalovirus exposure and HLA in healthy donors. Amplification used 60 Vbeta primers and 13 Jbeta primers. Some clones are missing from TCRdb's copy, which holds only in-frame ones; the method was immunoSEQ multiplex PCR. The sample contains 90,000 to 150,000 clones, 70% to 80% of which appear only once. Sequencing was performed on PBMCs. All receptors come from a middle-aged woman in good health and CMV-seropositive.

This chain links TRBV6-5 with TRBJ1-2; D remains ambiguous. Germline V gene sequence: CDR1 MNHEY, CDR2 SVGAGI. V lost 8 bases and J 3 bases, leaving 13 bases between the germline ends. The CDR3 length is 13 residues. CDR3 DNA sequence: TGTGCCAGCGCTAGGCCATCAGACTATGGCTACACCTTC. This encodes CASARPSDYGYTF.

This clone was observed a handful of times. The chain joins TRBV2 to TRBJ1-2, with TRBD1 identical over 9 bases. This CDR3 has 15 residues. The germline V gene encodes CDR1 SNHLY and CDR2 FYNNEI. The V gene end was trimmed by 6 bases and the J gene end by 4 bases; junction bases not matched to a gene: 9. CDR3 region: CASRLGQGSFYGYTF. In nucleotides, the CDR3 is TGTGCCAGCAGGTTGGGACAGGGAAGCTTCTATGGCTACACCTTC.

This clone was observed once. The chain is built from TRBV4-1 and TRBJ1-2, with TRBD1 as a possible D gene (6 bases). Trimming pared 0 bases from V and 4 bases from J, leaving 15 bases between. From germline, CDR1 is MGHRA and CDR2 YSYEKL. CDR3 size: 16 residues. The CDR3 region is CASSQDYGQQAYGYTF. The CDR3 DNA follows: TGCGCCAGCAGCCAAGATTACGGACAGCAGGCCTATGGCTACACCTTC.

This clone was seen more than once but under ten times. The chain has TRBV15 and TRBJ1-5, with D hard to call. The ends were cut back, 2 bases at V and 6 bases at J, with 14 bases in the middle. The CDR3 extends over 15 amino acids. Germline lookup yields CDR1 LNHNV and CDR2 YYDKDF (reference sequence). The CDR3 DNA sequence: TGTGCCACCAGCAGATCGAGTGACAATGGTCAGCCCCAGCATTTT. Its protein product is CATSRSSDNGQPQHF.

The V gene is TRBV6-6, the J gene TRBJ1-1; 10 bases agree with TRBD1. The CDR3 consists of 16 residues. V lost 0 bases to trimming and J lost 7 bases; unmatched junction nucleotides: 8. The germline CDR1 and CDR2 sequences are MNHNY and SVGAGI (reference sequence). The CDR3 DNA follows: TGTGCCAGCAGTTACTCGAGGGGACAGGGGACTCTTGAAGCTTTCTTT. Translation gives CASSYSRGQGTLEAFF.

The CDR3 coding sequence is TGTGCCAGCAGCCTACAGGGATCTGGGGCCAACGTCCTGACTTTC. As protein: CASSLQGSGANVLTF. The V call is TRBV9, the J call TRBJ2-6; D possibly corresponds to TRBD1 (6 bases). This CDR3 is built from 15 residues. The germline V and J ends were trimmed by 4 bases and 1 base, with 9 bases remaining between them. Germline CDR1 reads SGDLS; CDR2 reads YYNGEE.

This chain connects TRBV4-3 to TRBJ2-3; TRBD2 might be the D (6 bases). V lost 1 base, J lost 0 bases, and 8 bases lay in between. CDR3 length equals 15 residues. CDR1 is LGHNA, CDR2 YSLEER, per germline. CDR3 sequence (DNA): TGCGCCAGCAGCCAAGGAGGGACTAGCACAGATACGCAGTATTTT. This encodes CASSQGGTSTDTQYF.

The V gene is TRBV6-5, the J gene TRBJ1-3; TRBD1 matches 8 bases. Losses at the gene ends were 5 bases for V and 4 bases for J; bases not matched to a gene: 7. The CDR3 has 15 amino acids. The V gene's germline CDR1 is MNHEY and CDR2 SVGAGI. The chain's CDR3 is CASSRRTGKGNTIYF. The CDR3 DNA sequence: TGTGCCAGCAGTCGACGGACAGGGAAGGGAAACACCATATATTTT.